This TCR beta chain was identified in a study of OX40 agonist ivuxolimab in advanced cancers. Overall study: The dose-escalation group included hepatocellular carcinoma, melanoma, renal cell carcinoma and head and neck cancer. Eligibility rules accepted prior anti-PD-1, anti-PD-L1 or anti-CTLA-4 therapy, and around 43% had some.

Clones were read by immunoSEQ multiplex PCR, and TCRdb kept only the in-frame ones, dropping some. The sample has some 22,000 clones; more than 70% are singletons. Baseline was the first blood sampling point, followed by cycle 4 day 1 and cycle 7 day 1. Comments on this clone: Its target is unknown.

Study-wide points: Among the lowest peripheral clonal expansion occurred in 0.1-3.0 mg/kg partial responders.

The CDR3 length is 13 residues. The germline gives CDR1 LNHDA, CDR2 SQIVND (reference sequence). V was shortened by 3 bases and J by 6 bases, with 9 bases between the two germline ends. Here the sequenced sample was CD4+ or CD8+ T cells sorted from blood, taken in a trial of the OX40 agonist ivuxolimab. This sequence originates from an adult with an advanced solid tumor such as melanoma, head and neck, liver or kidney cancer. The V call is TRBV19, the J call TRBJ2-1; D not resolved. This CDR3 is CASSIVLGNEQFF. DNA of the CDR3: TGTGCCAGTAGTATTGTTCTAGGCAATGAGCAGTTCTTC. The full variable domain, in which reference TRBV19 and TRBJ2-1 provide the parts outside the CDR3, is DGGITQSPKYLFRKEGQNVTLSCEQNLNHDAMYWYRQDPGQGLRLIYYSQIVNDFQKGDIAEGYSVSREKKESFPLTVTSAQKNPTAFYLCASSIVLGNEQFFGPGTRLTVL.